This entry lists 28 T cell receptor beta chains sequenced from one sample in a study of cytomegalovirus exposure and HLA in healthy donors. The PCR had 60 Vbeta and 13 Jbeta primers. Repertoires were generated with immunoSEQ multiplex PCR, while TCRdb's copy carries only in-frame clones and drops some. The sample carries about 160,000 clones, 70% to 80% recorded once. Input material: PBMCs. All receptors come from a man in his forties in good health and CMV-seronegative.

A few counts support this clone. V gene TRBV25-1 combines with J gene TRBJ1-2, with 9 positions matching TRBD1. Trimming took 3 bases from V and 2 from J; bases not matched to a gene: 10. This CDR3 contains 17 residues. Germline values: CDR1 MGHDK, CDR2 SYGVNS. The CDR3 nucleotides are TGTGCCAGCAGTGATAGCGGGACAGGGCTTAGGAACTATGGCTACACCTTC. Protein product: CASSDSGTGLRNYGYTF.

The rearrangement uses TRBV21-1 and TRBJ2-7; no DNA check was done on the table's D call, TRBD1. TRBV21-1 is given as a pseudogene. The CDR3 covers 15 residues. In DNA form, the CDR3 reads TGTGCCAGCACCTTCGGACAAAATGGGGCCTACGAGCAGTACTTC. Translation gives CASTFGQNGAYEQYF.

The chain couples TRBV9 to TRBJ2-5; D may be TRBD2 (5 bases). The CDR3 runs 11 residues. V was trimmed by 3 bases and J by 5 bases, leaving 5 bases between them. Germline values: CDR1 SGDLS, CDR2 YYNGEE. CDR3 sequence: CASSAGETQYF. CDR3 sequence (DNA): TGTGCCAGCAGCGCGGGGGAGACCCAGTACTTC.

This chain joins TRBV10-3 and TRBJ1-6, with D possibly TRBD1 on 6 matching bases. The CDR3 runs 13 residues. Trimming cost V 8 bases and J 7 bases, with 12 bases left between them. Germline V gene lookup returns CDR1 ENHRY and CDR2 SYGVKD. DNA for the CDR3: TGTGCCATCCGGTCAGGGGAAAATTCACCCCTCCACTTT. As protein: CAIRSGENSPLHF.

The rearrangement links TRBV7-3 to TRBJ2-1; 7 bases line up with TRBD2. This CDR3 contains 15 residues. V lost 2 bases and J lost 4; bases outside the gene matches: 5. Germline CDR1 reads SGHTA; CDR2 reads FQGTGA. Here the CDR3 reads CASSLSSGDYNEQFF. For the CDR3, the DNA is TGTGCCAGCAGCTTATCAAGCGGGGATTACAATGAGCAGTTCTTC.

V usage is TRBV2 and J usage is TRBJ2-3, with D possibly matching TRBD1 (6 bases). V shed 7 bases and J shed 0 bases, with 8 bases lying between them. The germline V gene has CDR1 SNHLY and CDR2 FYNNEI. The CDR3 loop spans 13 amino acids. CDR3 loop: CASNRASTDTQYF. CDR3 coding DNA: TGTGCCAGCAACAGGGCTAGCACAGATACGCAGTATTTT.

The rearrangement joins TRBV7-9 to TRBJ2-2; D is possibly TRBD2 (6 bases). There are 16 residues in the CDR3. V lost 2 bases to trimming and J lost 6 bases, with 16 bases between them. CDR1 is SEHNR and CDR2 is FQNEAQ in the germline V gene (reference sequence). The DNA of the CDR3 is TGTGCCAGCAGCTTAAGGGACTTGAGGATTGCCGGGGAGCTGTTTTTT. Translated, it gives CASSLRDLRIAGELFF.

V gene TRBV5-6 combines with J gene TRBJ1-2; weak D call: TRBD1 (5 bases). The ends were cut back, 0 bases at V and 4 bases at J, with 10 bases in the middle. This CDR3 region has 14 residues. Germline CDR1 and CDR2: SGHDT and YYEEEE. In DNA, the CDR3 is TGTGCCAGCAGCTTGGCGCAGGGTCGCTATGGCTACACCTTC. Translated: CASSLAQGRYGYTF. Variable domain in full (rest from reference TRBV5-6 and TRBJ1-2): DAGVTQSPTHLIKTRGQQVTLRCSPKSGHDTVSWYQQALGQGPQFIFQYYEEEERQRGNFPDRFSGHQFPNYSSELNVNALLLGDSALYLCASSLAQGRYGYTFGSGTRLTVV.

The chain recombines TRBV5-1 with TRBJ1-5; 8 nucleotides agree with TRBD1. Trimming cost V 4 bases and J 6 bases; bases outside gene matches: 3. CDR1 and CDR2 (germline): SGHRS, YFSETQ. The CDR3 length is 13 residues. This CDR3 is CASSAGGSQPQHF. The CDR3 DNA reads TGCGCCAGCAGCGCAGGGGGCAGTCAGCCCCAGCATTTT.

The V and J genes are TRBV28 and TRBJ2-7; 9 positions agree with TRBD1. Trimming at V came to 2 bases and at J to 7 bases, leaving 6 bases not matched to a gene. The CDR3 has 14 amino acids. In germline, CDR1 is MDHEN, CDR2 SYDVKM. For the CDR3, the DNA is TGTGCCAGCAGTTTAAAACAGGGGGCGAGGGAGCAGTACTTC. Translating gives CASSLKQGAREQYF.

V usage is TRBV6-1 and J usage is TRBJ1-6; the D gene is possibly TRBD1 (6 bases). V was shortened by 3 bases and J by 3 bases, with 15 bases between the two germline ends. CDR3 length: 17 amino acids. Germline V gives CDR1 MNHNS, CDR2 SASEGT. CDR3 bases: TGTGCCAGCAGTGACCTAGGGGGGGGTGGCTATAATTCACCCCTCCACTTT. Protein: CASSDLGGGGYNSPLHF.

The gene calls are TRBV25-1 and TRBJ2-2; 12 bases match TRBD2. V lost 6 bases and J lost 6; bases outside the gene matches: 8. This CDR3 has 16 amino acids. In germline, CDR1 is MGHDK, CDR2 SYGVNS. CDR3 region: CASRPSGGAVPGELFF. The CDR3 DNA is TGTGCCAGCAGACCTAGCGGGGGGGCCGTCCCCGGGGAGCTGTTTTTT.

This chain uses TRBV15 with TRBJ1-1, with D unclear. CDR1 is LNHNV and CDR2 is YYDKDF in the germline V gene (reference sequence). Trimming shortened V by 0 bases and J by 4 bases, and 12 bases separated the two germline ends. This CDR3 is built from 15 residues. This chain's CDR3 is CATSRDPGRSTEAFF. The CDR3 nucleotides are TGTGCCACCAGCAGAGACCCGGGAAGGAGCACTGAAGCTTTCTTT.

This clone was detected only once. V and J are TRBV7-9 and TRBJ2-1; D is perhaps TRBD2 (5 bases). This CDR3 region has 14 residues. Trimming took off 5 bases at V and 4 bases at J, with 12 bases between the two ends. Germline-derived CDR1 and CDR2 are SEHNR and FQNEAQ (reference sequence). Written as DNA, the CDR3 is TGTGCCAGCAGCCAAGGGAGCGGATACAATGAGCAGTTCTTC. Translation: CASSQGSGYNEQFF.

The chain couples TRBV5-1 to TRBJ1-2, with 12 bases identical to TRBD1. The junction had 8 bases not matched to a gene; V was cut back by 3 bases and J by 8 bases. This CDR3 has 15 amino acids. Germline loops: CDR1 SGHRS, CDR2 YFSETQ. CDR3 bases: TGCGCCAGCAGCTCCTCGGCCGGGACAGGGGGCGGCTACACCTTC. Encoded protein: CASSSSAGTGGGYTF.

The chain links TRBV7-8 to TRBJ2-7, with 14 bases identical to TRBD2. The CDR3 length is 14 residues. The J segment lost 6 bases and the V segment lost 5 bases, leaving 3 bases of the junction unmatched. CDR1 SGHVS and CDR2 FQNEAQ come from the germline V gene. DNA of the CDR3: TGTGCCAGCAGCCCGACTAGCGGGGGGGCCGAGCAGTACTTC. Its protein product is CASSPTSGGAEQYF.

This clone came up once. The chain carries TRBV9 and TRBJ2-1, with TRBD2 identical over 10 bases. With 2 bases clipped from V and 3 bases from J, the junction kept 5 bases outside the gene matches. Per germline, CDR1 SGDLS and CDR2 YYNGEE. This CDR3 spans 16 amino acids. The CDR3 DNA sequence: TGTGCCAGCAGCGTCGGTAGCGGGGGGAGCTACAATGAGCAGTTCTTC. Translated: CASSVGSGGSYNEQFF.

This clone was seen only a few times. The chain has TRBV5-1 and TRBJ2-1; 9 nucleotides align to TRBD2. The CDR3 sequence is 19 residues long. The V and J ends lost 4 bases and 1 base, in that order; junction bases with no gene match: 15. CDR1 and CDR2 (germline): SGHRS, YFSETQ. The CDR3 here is CASSAPGAGGGNSYNEQFF. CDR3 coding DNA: TGCGCCAGCAGCGCCCCTGGGGCGGGAGGGGGAAATTCCTACAATGAGCAGTTCTTC.

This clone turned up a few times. CDR3 coding DNA: TGTGCCAGCAGCTTGGCCTCCGCGAACTTGGGCGAAGCTTTCTTT. Encoded protein: CASSLASANLGEAFF. V usage is TRBV5-5 and J usage is TRBJ1-1; D not resolved. Per the germline V gene, CDR1 is SGHKS and CDR2 is YYEKEE (reference sequence). Between the trimmed V and J ends, which lost 0 bases and 8 bases, there was a span of 17 bases. This CDR3 has 15 residues.

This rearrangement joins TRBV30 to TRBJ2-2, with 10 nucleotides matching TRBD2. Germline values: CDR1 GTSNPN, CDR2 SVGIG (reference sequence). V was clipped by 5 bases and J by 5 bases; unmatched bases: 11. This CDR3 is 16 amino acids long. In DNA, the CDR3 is TGTGCCTGGCCCTTAGCGGGGGGTTGGGAAACCGGGGAGCTGTTTTTT. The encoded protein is CAWPLAGGWETGELFF.

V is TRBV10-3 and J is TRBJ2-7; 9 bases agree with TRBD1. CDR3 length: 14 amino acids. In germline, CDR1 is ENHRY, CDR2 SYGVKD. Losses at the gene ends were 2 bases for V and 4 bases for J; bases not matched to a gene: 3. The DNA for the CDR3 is TGTGCCATCAGTGAGGGTGGGACAGGGTACGAGCAGTACTTC. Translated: CAISEGGTGYEQYF.

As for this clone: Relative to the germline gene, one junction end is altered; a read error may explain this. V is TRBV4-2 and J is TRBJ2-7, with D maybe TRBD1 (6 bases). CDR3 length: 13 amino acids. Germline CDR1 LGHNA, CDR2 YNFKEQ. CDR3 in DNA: TGTGCCAGCAACCAAAGGGGGAGTTACGAGCAGTACTTC. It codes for CASNQRGSYEQYF.

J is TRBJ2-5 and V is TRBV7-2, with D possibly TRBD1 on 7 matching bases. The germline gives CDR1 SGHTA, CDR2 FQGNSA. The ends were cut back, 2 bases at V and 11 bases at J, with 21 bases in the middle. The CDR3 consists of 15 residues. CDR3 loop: CASSLFLRQGLEQYF. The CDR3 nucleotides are TGTGCCAGCAGCTTATTCTTACGACAGGGACTTGAGCAGTACTTC.

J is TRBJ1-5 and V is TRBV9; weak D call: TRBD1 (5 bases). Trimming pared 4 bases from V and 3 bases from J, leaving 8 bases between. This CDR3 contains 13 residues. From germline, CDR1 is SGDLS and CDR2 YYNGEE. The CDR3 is CASSQGPNQPQHF. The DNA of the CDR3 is TGTGCCAGCAGCCAGGGTCCCAATCAGCCCCAGCATTTT.

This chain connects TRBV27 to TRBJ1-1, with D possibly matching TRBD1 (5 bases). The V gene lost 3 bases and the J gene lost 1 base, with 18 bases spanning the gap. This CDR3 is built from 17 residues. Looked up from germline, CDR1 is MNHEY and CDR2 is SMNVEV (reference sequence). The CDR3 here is CASSFHVSAGRNTEAFF. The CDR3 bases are TGTGCCAGCAGTTTCCATGTATCGGCGGGGCGGAACACTGAAGCTTTCTTT.

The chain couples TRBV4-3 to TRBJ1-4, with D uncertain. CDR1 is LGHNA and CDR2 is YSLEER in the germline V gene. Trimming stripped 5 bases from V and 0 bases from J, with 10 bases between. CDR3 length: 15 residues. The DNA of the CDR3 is TGCGCCAGCAGCGATCGGGTTGCAACTAATGAAAAACTGTTTTTT. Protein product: CASSDRVATNEKLFF.

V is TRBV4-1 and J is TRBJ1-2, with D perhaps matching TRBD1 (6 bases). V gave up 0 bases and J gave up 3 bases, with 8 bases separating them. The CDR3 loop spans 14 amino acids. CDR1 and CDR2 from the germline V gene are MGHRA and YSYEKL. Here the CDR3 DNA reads TGCGCCAGCAGCCAAGAGGGGGCTGACTATGGCTACACCTTC. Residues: CASSQEGADYGYTF.

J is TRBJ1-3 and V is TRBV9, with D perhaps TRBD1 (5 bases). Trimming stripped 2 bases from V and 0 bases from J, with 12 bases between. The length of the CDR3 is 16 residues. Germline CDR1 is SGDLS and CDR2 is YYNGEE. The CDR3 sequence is CASSVGGTISGNTIYF. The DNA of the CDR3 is TGTGCCAGCAGCGTGGGGGGAACCATCTCTGGAAACACCATATATTTT.